Following are 8 T cell receptor beta chains from one sample sequenced in a study of shared clonotypes between healthy human individuals. Here immunoSEQ multiplex PCR was the method, and the copy in TCRdb shows in-frame clones only, minus some. This sample has some 2,000,000 clones, with approximately 96% found just once. The sequenced material came from naive CD4+ T cells sorted from blood. Subset here: CD45RA+ positively selected. Every receptor here comes from a man younger than 30 in good health.

This chain links TRBV7-2 with TRBJ1-5, with 7 bases that match TRBD1. Trimming removed 5 bases from V and 3 bases from J; junction bases left unmatched: 7. The CDR3 is 15 residues long. The germline gives CDR1 SGHTA, CDR2 FQGNSA. The CDR3 is CASSARGQHNQPQHF. The CDR3 nucleotides are TGTGCCAGCAGCGCCCGGGGACAGCACAATCAGCCCCAGCATTTT.

The chain combines TRBV6-1 with TRBJ1-1, with D possibly matching TRBD1 (6 bases). V was shortened by 5 bases and J by 6 bases, with 7 bases between the two germline ends. Germline-derived CDR1 and CDR2 are MNHNS and SASEGT. The CDR3 sequence is 11 residues long. CDR3 coding DNA: TGTGCCAGCAGTTACAGGGCTGAAGCTTTCTTT. Residues: CASSYRAEAFF.

The chain joins TRBV10-1 to TRBJ2-3, with 7 nucleotides matching TRBD2. This CDR3 is 16 amino acids long. Germline loops: CDR1 WNHNN, CDR2 SYGVQD (reference sequence). Unmatched junction bases numbered 15, after V lost 6 bases and J lost 6 bases. In DNA, the CDR3 is TGCGCCAGCAGCCCACCGGGACTACCAGAAAAGGATACGCAGTATTTT. Protein product: CASSPPGLPEKDTQYF.

This clone occurred once. V gene TRBV9 combines with J gene TRBJ1-5; 7 bases are a match to TRBD1. V shed 7 bases and J 7 bases; nucleotides not matched to a gene: 8. The CDR3 length is 13 residues. The germline gives CDR1 SGDLS, CDR2 YYNGEE. The CDR3 sequence: CASATGLGQPQHF. The CDR3 nucleotides read TGTGCCAGCGCGACAGGGCTCGGGCAGCCCCAGCATTTT.

The genes are TRBV5-1 and TRBJ1-1; D ambiguous. CDR1 and CDR2 from the germline V gene are SGHRS and YFSETQ. This CDR3 spans 15 amino acids. The germline V and J ends were trimmed by 0 bases and 1 base, with 10 bases remaining between them. CDR3 region: CASSLGPWENTEAFF. The CDR3 nucleotides read TGCGCCAGCAGCTTGGGCCCCTGGGAGAACACTGAAGCTTTCTTT.

CDR3 coding DNA: TGTGCCAGCAGCTGGGGACAGGGGGACCTTCAGGTC. Protein product: CASSWGQGDLQV. The rearrangement joins TRBV5-4 to TRBJ2-7; 11 bases fit TRBD1. The CDR3 length is 12 residues. From germline, CDR1 is SGHNT and CDR2 YYREEE (reference sequence).

This clone was found once. The rearrangement uses TRBV11-3 and TRBJ2-2; maybe TRBD2 (6 bases). This CDR3 region has 16 residues. Germline loops: CDR1 SGHNT, CDR2 YENEEA. V lost 1 base, J lost 2 bases, and 11 bases lay in between. CDR3 protein: CASSLGELANTGELFF. In nucleotides, the CDR3 is TGTGCCAGCAGCTTAGGAGAACTAGCCAACACCGGGGAGCTGTTTTTT.

This chain joins TRBV2 and TRBJ2-7; the D is unclear. In germline, CDR1 is SNHLY, CDR2 FYNNEI. The V end was cut by 7 bases, the J end by 3 bases, with 13 bases between. This CDR3 has 13 residues. This CDR3 is CASIVRDGYEQYF. DNA of the CDR3: TGTGCCAGCATAGTAAGGGATGGCTACGAGCAGTACTTC.